This TCR beta chain is drawn from a study of PD-1 blockade in classical Hodgkin lymphoma. General study points: Newly diagnosed patients reportedly trailed healthy donors in baseline TCR diversity. The CD4+ diversity rise by C4D1 was clearest in complete responders.

About this clone: Its target is not known.

Using immunoSEQ multiplex PCR, the repertoire was profiled, and TCRdb retains in-frame clones only, with some absent. The table records fewer than 40,000 clones, about 88% of them present only once. The CDR3 loop spans 16 amino acids. V lost 4 bases to trimming and J lost 5 bases, with 18 bases between them. The germline V gene encodes CDR1 SGHRS and CDR2 YFSETQ. Described time point: cycle 4 day 1 (C4D1), after less than 7 weeks of nivolumab. Each patient experienced a relapse that followed autologous stem cell transplantation, and brentuximab vedotin exposure varied. Magnetic depletion of unwanted cells isolated CD4+ T cells from thawed PBMCs.

The material sequenced was CD4+ T cells from blood, taken before the fourth cycle of nivolumab. The chain carries TRBV5-1 and TRBJ1-4; D is possibly TRBD1 (5 bases). The TCR sequence derives from a human donor with classical Hodgkin lymphoma. The CDR3 reads CASSVSWTLENEKLFF. CDR3 DNA: TGCGCCAGCAGCGTATCGTGGACACTCGAAAATGAAAAACTGTTTTTT. The full variable domain, rest sourced from reference TRBV5-1 and TRBJ1-4, is KAGVTQTPRYLIKTRGQQVTLSCSPISGHRSVSWYQQTPGQGLQFLFEYFSETQRNKGNFPGRFSGRQFSNSRSEMNVSTLELGDSALYLCASSVSWTLENEKLFFGSGTQLSVL.